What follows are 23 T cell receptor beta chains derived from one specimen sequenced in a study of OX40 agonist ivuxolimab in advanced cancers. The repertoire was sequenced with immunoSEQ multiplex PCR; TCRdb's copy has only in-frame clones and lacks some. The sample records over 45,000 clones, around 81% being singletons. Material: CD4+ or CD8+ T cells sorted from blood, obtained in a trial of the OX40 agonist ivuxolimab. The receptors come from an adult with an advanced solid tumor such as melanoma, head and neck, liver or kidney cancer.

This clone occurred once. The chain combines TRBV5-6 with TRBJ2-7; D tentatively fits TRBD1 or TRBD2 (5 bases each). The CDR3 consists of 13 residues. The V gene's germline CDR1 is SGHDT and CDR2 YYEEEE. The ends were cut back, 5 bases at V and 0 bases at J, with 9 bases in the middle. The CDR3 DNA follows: TGTGCCAGCAGTCGGGACCGCTCCTACGAGCAGTACTTC. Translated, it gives CASSRDRSYEQYF.

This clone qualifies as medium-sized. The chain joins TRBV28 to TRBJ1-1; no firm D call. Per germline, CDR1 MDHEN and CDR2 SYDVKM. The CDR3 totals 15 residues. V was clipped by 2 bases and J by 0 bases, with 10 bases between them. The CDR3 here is CASSLSVGMNTEAFF. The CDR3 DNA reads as TGTGCCAGCAGTTTAAGCGTCGGAATGAACACTGAAGCTTTCTTT.

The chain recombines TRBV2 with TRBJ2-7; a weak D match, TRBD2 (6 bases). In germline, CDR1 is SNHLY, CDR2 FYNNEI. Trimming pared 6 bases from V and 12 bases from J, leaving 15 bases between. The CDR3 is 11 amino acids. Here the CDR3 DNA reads TGTGCCAGCAGCTTAGCGGATCAATGGTACTTC. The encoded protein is CASSLADQWYF.

The CDR3 sequence is CASSPGLREKLFF. The DNA of the CDR3 is TGTGCCAGCAGCCCTGGGTTACGTGAAAAACTGTTTTTT. The V call is TRBV7-9, the J call TRBJ1-4; D is ambiguous. This CDR3 is 13 amino acids long. Trimming took off 5 bases at V and 7 bases at J, with 11 bases between the two ends. CDR1 is SEHNR, CDR2 FQNEAQ, per germline (reference sequence). The full variable domain, in which reference TRBV7-9 and TRBJ1-4 provide the parts outside the CDR3, is DTGVSQNPRHKITKRGQNVTFRCDPISEHNRLYWYRQTLGQGPEFLTYFQNEAQLEKSRLLSDRFSAERPKGSFSTLEIQRTEQGDSAMYLCASSPGLREKLFFGSGTQLSVL.

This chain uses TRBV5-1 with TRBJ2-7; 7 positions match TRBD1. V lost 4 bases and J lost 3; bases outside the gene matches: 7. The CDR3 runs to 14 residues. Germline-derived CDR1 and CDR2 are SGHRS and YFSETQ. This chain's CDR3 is CASSTTRDSYEQYF. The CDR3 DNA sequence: TGCGCCAGCAGCACGACCCGGGACAGCTACGAGCAGTACTTC.

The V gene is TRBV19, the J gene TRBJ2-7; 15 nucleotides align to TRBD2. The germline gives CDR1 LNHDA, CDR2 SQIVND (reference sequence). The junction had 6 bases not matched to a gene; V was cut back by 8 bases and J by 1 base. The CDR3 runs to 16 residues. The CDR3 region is CASHGTSGGTSYEQYF. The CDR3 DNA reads TGTGCCAGTCACGGGACTAGCGGGGGGACGTCCTACGAGCAGTACTTC.

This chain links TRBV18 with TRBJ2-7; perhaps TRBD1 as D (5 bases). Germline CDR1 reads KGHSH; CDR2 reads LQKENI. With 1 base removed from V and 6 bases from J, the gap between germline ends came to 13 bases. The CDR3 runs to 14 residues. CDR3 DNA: TGTGCCAGCTCACCACGGCTTAACAGGAGCGAGCAGTACTTC. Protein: CASSPRLNRSEQYF.

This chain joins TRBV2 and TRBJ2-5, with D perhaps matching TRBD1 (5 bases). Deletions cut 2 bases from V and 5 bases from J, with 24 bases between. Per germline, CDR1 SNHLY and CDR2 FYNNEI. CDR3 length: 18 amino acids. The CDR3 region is CASSETQGLILVGETQYF. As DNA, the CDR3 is TGTGCCAGCAGTGAAACTCAGGGTCTTATTCTGGTTGGGGAGACCCAGTACTTC.

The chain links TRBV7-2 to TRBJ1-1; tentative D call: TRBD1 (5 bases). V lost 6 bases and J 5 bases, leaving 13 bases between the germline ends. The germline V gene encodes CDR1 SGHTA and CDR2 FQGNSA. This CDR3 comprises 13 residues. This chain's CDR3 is CASRRGGRTEAFF. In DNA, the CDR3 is TGTGCCAGCAGAAGGGGAGGCAGAACTGAAGCTTTCTTT. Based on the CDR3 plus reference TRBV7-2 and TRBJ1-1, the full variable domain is GAGVSQSPSNKVTEKGKDVELRCDPISGHTALYWYRQSLGQGLEFLIYFQGNSAPDKSGLPSDRFSAERTGGSVSTLTIQRTQQEDSAVYLCASRRGGRTEAFFGQGTRLTVV.

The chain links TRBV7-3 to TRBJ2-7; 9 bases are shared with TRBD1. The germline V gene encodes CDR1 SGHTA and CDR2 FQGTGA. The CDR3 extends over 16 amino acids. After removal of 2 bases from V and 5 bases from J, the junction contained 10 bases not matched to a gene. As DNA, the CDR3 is TGTGCCAGCAGCTTACTAGGAGGACAGGGGAGGAACGAGCAGTACTTC. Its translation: CASSLLGGQGRNEQYF.

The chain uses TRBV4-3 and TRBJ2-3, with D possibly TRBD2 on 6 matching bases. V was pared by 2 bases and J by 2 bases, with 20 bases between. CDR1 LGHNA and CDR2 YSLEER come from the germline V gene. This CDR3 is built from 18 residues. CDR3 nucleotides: TGCGCCAGCAGCCAATACCCCGGGGCTAGCGATTCCACAGATACGCAGTATTTT. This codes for CASSQYPGASDSTDTQYF.

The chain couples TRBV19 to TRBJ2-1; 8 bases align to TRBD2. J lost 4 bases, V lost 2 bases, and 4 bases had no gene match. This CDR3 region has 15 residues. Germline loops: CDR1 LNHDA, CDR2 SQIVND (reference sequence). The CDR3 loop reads CASSIPAGEYNEQFF. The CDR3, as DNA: TGTGCCAGTAGTATACCAGCGGGGGAGTACAATGAGCAGTTCTTC.

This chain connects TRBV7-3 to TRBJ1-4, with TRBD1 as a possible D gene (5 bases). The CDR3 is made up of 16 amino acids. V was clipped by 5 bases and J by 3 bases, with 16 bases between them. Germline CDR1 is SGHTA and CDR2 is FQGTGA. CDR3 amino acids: CASSPRVGGPNEKLFF. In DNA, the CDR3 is TGTGCCAGCAGCCCCCGCGTGGGGGGACCTAATGAAAAACTGTTTTTT.

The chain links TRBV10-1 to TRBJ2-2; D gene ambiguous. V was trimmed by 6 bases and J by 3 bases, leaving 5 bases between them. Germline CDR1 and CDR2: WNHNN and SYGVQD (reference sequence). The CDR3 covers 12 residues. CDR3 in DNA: TGCGCCAGCAGGGCTCACACCGGGGAGCTGTTTTTT. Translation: CASRAHTGELFF.

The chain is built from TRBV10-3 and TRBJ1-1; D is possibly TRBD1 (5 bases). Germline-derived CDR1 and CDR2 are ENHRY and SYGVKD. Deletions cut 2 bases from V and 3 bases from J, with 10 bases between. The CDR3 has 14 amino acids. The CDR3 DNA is TGTGCCATCAGTGAGAATGGGGGGTACACTGAAGCTTTCTTT. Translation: CAISENGGYTEAFF.

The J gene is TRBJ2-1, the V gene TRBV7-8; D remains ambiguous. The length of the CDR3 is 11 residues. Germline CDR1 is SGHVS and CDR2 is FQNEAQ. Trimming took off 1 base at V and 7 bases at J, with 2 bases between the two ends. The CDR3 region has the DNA TGTGCCAGCAGCTTAGTAAATGAGCAGTTCTTC. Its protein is CASSLVNEQFF. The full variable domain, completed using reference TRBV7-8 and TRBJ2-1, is GAGVSQSPRYKVAKRGQDVALRCDPISGHVSLFWYQQALGQGPEFLTYFQNEAQLDKSGLPSDRFFAERPEGSVSTLKIQRTQQEDSAVYLCASSLVNEQFFGPGTRLTVL.

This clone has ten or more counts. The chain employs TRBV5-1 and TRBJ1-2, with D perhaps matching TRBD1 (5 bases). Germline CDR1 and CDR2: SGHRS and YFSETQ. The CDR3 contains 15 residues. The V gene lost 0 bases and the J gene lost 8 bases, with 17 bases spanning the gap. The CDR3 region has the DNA TGCGCCAGCAGCTTGGCCTTAGGGGAGGGAAGAGGCTACACCTTC. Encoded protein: CASSLALGEGRGYTF. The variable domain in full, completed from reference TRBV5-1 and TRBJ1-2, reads KAGVTQTPRYLIKTRGQQVTLSCSPISGHRSVSWYQQTPGQGLQFLFEYFSETQRNKGNFPGRFSGRQFSNSRSEMNVSTLELGDSALYLCASSLALGEGRGYTFGSGTRLTVV.

The CDR3 region is CAWTRESHANYGYTF. The CDR3 DNA reads TGTGCCTGGACGAGGGAGAGCCACGCGAACTATGGCTACACCTTC. The rearrangement uses TRBV30 and TRBJ1-2; no clear D. The V end was cut by 4 bases, the J end by 2 bases, with 17 bases between. This CDR3 region has 15 residues. CDR1 GTSNPN and CDR2 SVGIG come from the germline V gene (reference sequence).

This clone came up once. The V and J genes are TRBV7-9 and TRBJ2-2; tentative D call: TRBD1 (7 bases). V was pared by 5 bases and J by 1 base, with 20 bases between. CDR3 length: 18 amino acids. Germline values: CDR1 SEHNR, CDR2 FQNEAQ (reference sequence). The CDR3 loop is CASSRGRQGGKNTGELFF. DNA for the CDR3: TGTGCCAGCAGCCGAGGGCGTCAGGGGGGAAAGAACACCGGGGAGCTGTTTTTT.

The CDR3, as DNA: TGTGCCAGCTCACCAGGACTAGCGCCTTATTCCTCCTACAATGAGCAGTTCTTC. Protein: CASSPGLAPYSSYNEQFF. The V call is TRBV18, the J call TRBJ2-1; TRBD2 agrees at 9 bases. V lost 2 bases, J lost 0 bases, and 8 bases stayed unmatched. Germline CDR1 is KGHSH and CDR2 is LQKENI. The CDR3 spans 18 residues.

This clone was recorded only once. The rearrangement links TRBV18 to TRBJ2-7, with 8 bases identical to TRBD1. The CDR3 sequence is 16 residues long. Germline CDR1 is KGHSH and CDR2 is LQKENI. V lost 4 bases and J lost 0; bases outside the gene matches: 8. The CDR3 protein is CASSRLGQAFSYEQYF. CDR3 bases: TGTGCCAGCTCACGACTGGGACAGGCCTTCTCCTACGAGCAGTACTTC. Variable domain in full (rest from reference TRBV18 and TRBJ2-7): NAGVMQNPRHLVRRRGQEARLRCSPMKGHSHVYWYRQLPEEGLKFMVYLQKENIIDESGMPKERFSAEFPKEGPSILRIQQVVRGDSAAYFCASSRLGQAFSYEQYFGPGTRLTVT.

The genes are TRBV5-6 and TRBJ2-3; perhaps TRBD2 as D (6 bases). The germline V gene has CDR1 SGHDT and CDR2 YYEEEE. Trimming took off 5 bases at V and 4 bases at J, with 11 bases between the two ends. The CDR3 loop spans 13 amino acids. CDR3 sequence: CASSLWGADTQYF. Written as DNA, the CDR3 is TGTGCCAGCAGTCTCTGGGGGGCAGATACGCAGTATTTT.

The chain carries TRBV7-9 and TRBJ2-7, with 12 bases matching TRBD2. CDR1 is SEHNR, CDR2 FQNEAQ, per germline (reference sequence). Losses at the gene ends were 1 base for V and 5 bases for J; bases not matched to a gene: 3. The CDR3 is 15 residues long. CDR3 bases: TGTGCCAGCAGCTTAGGACTAGCGGGAGTAGACGAGCAGTACTTC. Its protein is CASSLGLAGVDEQYF.